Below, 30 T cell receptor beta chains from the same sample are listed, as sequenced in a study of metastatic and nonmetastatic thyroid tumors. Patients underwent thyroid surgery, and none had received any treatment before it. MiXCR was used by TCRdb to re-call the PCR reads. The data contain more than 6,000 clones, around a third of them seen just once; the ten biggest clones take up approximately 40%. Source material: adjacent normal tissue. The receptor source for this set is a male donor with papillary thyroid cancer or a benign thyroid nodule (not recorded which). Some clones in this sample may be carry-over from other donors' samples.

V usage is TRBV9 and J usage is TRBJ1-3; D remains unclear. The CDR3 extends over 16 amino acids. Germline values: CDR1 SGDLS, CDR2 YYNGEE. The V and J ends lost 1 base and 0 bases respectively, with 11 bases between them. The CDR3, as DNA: TGTGCCAGCAGCGTATTGGACGGGAGCTCTGGAAACACCATATATTTT. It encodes CASSVLDGSSGNTIYF.

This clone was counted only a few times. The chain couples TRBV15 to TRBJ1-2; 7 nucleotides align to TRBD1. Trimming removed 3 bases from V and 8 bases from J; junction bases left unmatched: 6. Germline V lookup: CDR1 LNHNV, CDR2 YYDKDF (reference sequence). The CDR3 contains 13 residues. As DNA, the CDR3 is TGTGCCACCAGCAGTCCGGGACAGAGGGGCTACACCTTC. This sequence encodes CATSSPGQRGYTF.

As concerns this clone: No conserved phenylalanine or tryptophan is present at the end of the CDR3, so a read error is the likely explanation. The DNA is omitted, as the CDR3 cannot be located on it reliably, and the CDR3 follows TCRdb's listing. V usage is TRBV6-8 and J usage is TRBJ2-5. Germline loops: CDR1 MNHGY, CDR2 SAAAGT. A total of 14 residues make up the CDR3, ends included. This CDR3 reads CASMVQGNKETQSL.

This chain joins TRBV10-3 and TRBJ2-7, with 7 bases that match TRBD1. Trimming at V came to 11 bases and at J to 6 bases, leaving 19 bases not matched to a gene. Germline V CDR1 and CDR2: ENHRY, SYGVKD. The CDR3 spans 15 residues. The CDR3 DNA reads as TGTGCCGTCAAAGGACAGGCCGACGGTGAGGTCGAGCAGTACTTC. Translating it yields CAVKGQADGEVEQYF.

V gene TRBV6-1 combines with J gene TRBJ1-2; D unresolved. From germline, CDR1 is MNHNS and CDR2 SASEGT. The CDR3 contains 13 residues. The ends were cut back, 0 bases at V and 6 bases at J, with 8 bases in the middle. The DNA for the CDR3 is TGTGCCAGCAGTGAAGCAGGTAGAGATGGCTACACCTTC. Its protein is CASSEAGRDGYTF.

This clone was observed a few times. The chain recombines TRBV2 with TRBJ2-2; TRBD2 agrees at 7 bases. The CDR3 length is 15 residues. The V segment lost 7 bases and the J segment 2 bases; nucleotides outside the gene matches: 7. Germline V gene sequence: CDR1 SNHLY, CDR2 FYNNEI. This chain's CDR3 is CASTTWGGNTGELFF. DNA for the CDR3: TGTGCCAGCACCACCTGGGGGGGAAACACCGGGGAGCTGTTTTTT.

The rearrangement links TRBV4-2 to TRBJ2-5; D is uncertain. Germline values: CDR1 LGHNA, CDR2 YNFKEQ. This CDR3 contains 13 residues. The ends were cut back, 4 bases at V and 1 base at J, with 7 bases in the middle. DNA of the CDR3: TGTGCCAGCAGCCGGATAATCCAAGAGACCCAGTACTTC. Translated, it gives CASSRIIQETQYF.

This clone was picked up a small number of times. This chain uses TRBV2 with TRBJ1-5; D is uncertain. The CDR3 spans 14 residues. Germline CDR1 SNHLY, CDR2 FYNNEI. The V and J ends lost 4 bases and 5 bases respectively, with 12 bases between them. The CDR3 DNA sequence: TGTGCCAGCAGTGCTCGAGGGCTCGATCAGCCCCAGCATTTT. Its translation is CASSARGLDQPQHF. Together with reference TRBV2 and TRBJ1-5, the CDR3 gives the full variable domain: EPEVTQTPSHQVTQMGQEVILRCVPISNHLYFYWYRQILGQKVEFLVSFYNNEISEKSEIFDDQFSVERPDGSNFTLKIRSTKLEDSAMYFCASSARGLDQPQHFGDGTRLSIL.

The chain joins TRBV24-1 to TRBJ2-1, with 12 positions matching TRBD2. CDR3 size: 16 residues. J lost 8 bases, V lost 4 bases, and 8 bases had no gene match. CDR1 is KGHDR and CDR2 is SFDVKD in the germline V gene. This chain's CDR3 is CATSDPNRLAGDEQFF. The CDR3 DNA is TGTGCCACCAGTGACCCAAACCGACTAGCGGGAGATGAGCAGTTCTTC.

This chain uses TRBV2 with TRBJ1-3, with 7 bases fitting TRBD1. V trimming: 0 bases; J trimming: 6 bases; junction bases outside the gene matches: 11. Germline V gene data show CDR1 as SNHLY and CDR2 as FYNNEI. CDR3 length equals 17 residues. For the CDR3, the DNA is TGTGCCAGCAGTGAAGCTGACAGGGTCAGGGTCGTAAACACCATATATTTT. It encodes CASSEADRVRVVNTIYF.

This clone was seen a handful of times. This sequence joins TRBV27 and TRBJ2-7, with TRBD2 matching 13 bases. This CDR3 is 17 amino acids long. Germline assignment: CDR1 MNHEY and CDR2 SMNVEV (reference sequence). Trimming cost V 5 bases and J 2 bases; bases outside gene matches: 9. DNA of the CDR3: TGTGCCAGCAGTCGACTAGCGGGAGGTTTGGGCACCTACGAGCAGTACTTC. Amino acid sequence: CASSRLAGGLGTYEQYF.

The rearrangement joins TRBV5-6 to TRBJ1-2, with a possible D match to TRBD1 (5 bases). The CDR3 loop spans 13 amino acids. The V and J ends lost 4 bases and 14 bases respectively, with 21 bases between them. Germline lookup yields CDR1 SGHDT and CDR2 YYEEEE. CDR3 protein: CASSMGPGPPETF. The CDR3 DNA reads TGTGCCAGCAGCATGGGACCGGGACCGCCGGAAACCTTC.

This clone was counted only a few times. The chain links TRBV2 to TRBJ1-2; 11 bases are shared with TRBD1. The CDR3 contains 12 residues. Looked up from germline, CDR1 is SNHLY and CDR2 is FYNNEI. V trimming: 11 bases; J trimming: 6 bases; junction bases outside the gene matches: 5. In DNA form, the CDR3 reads TGTGCCCGGGGGGACAGGGGGAATGGCTACACCTTC. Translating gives CARGDRGNGYTF.

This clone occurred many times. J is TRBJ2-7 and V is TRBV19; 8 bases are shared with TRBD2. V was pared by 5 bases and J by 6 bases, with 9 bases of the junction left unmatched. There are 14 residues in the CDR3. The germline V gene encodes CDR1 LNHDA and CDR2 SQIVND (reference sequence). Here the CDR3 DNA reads TGTGCCAGTAGTTCGGGGACTAGTTTCAGCGAGCAGTACTTC. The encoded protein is CASSSGTSFSEQYF.

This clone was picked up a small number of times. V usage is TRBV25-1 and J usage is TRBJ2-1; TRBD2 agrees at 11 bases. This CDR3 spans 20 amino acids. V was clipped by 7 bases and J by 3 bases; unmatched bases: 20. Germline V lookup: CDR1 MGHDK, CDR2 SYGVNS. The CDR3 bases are TGTGCCAGCACAAGCAGTCGCCACGGGACTAGCGGAGGCATCTACAATGAGCAGTTCTTC. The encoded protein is CASTSSRHGTSGGIYNEQFF. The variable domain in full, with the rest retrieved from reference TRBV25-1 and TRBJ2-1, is EADIYQTPRYLVIGTGKKITLECSQTMGHDKMYWYQQDPGMELHLIHYSYGVNSTEKGDLSSESTVSRIRTEHFPLTLESARPSHTSQYLCASTSSRHGTSGGIYNEQFFGPGTRLTVL.

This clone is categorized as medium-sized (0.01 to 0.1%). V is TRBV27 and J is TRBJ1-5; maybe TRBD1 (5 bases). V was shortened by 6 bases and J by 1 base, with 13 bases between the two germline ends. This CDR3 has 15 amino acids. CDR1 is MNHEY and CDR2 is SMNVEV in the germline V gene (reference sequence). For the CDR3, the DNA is TGTGCCAGCAGACCTACGGGGGGAAGCAATCAGCCCCAGCATTTT. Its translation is CASRPTGGSNQPQHF.

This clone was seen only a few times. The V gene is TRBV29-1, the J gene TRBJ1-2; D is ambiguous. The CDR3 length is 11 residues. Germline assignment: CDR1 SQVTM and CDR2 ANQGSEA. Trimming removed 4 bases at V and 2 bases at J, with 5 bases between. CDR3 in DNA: TGCAGCGTTGTTCAGAACTATGGCTACACCTTC. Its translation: CSVVQNYGYTF.

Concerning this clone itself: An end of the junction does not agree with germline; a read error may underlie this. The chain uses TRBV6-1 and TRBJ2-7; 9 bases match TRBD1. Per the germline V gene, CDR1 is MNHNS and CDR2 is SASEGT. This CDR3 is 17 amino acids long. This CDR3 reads CASTSTRGQGNSYDQDF. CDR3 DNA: TGTGCCAGCACCTCTACACGGGGACAGGGAAACTCCTACGATCAGGACTTC.

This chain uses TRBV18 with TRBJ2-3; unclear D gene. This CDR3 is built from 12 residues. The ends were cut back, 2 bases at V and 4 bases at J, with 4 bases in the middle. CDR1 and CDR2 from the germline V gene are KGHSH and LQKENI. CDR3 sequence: CASSPYADTQYF. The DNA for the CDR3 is TGTGCCAGCTCACCATACGCAGATACGCAGTATTTT.

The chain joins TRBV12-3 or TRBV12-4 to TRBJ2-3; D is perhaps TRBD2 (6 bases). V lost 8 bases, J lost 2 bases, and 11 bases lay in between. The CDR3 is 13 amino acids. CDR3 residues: CASVGGDTDTQYF. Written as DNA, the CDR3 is TGTGCCAGCGTGGGAGGAGACACAGATACGCAGTATTTT.

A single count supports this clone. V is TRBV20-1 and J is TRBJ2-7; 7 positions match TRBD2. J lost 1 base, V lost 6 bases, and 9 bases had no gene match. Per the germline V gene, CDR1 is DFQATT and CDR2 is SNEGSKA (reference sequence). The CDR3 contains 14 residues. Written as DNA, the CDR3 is TGCAGTGCGGGAGGGACTCACCCTTCCTACGAGCAGTACTTC. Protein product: CSAGGTHPSYEQYF.

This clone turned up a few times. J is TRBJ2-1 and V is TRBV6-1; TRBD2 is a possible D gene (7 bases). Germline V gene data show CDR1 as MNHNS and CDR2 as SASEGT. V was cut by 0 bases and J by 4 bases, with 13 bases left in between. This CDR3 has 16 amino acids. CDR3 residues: CASSEAEGGGYNEQFF. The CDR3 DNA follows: TGTGCCAGCAGTGAAGCAGAGGGAGGGGGGTACAATGAGCAGTTCTTC.

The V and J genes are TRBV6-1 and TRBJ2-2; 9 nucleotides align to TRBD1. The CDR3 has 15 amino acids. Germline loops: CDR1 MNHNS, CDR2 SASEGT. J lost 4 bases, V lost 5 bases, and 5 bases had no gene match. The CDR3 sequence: CASSPGQGITGELFF. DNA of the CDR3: TGTGCCAGCAGTCCAGGACAGGGGATCACCGGGGAGCTGTTTTTT.

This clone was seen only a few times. The CDR3 sequence: CASHPSGTGNTEAFF. As DNA, the CDR3 is TGTGCCAGCCATCCTTCCGGGACAGGGAACACTGAAGCTTTCTTT. The chain uses TRBV28 and TRBJ1-1; 8 bases fit TRBD1. Looked up from germline, CDR1 is MDHEN and CDR2 is SYDVKM. The junction had 9 bases not matched to a gene; V was cut back by 8 bases and J by 1 base. The CDR3 has 15 residues.

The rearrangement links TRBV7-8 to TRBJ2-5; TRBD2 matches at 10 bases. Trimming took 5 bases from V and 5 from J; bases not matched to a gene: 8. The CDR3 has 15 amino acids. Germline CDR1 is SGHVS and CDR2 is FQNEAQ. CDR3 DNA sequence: TGTGCCAGCAGCATTATAGCGGGGGGCGGGGAGACCCAGTACTTC. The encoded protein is CASSIIAGGGETQYF.

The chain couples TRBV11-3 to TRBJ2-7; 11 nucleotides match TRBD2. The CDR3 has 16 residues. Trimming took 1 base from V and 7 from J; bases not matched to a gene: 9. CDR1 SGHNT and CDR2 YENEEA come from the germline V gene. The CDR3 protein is CASSLGRGTSGLEQYF. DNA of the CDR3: TGTGCCAGCAGCTTAGGGAGAGGGACTAGCGGACTGGAGCAGTACTTC.

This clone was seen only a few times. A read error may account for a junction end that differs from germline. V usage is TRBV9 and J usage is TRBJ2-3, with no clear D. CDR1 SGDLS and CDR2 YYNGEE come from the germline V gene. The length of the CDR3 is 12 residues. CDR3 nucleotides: TGTGCTAGCAGCGTCAATGGTGATACGCAGTATTTT. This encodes CASSVNGDTQYF.

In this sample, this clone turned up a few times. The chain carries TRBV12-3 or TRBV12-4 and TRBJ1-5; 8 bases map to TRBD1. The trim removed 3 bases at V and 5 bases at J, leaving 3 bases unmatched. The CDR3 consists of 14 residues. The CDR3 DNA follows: TGTGCCAGCAGTTTGGGACAGGTTCATCAGCCCCAGCATTTT. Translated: CASSLGQVHQPQHF.

The CDR3 DNA follows: TGTGCCAGCAGCTCCGTGTTGGACTACGGGTACGAGCAGTACTTC. Translated, it gives CASSSVLDYGYEQYF. V usage is TRBV11-2 and J usage is TRBJ2-7, with D perhaps matching TRBD2 (6 bases). Germline V gives CDR1 SGHAT, CDR2 FQNNGV. The CDR3 runs to 15 residues. Trimming took off 4 bases at V and 4 bases at J, with 17 bases between the two ends. The full variable domain, with the rest looked up from reference TRBV11-2 and TRBJ2-7, is EAGVAQSPRYKIIEKRQSVAFWCNPISGHATLYWYQQILGQGPKLLIQFQNNGVVDDSQLPKDRFSAERLKGVDSTLKIQPAKLEDSAVYLCASSSVLDYGYEQYFGPGTRLTVT.

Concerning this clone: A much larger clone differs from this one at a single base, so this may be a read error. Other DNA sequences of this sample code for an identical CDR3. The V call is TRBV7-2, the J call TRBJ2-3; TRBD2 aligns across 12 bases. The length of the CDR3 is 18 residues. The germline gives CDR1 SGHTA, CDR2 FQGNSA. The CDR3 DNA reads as TGTGCCAGTAGCTTAGGGCTAGCGGGAGGGCGGAGCACAGATACGCAGTATTTT. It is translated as CASSLGLAGGRSTDTQYF.